Below, 32 T cell receptor beta chains from the same sample are listed, as sequenced in a study of persistence of HIV-infected CD4 T cells. These receptors have no identified antigens. The libraries were made with immunoSEQ version 4 in survey mode. Assay: immunoSEQ multiplex PCR; the TCRdb copy retains only in-frame clones and omits some. Of tens of thousands of clones listed, around 72% are singletons. An overlapping HIV-1 Gag peptide pool stimulated these cells at about 0.9 ug/peptide/mL. Sorting of responding CD4+ T cells relied on upregulated CD40 ligand together with CD69. This specimen consisted of CD4+ T cells sorted from PBMCs after roughly 17-hour stimulation, obtained from a patient who received antiretroviral therapy. The receptors were sampled from an adult man with HIV who was CMV-seropositive.

This clone appeared a few times. The chain is built from TRBV19 and TRBJ2-3; the D is unclear. V was cut by 10 bases and J by 2 bases, with 13 bases left in between. This CDR3 comprises 13 residues. CDR1 is LNHDA, CDR2 SQIVND, per germline (reference sequence). The CDR3 sequence is CATYKPYTDTQYF. The CDR3 region has the DNA TGTGCCACTTATAAGCCCTACACAGATACGCAGTATTTT. Using reference TRBV19 and TRBJ2-3 for the parts outside the CDR3, the full variable domain is DGGITQSPKYLFRKEGQNVTLSCEQNLNHDAMYWYRQDPGQGLRLIYYSQIVNDFQKGDIAEGYSVSREKKESFPLTVTSAQKNPTAFYLCATYKPYTDTQYFGPGTRLTVL.

In the case of this clone: A much larger clone lies one base from this, so it may be a read error. At the DNA level, this CDR3 is encoded by other sequences in the same sample as well. This rearrangement joins TRBV7-2 to TRBJ1-5; no reliable D call. In germline, CDR1 is SGHTA, CDR2 FQGNSA. The V gene lost 2 bases and the J gene lost 2 bases, with 4 bases spanning the gap. The CDR3 is made up of 13 amino acids. As DNA, the CDR3 is TGTGCCAGCAGCTTAAGGGGCAATCAGCCCCAGCATTTT. Translating gives CASSLRGNQPQHF.

The chain couples TRBV18 to TRBJ2-1; TRBD2 agrees at 10 bases. The germline V gene encodes CDR1 KGHSH and CDR2 LQKENI. CDR3 length equals 15 residues. V lost 1 base and J lost 9; bases outside the gene matches: 6. CDR3 residues: CASSPQAGGPREQFF. The CDR3, as DNA: TGTGCCAGCTCACCACAAGCGGGGGGGCCCCGTGAGCAGTTCTTC.

This clone showed up just a few times. The V call is TRBV4-1, the J call TRBJ2-7, with 10 positions matching TRBD1. This CDR3 is built from 18 residues. CDR1 MGHRA and CDR2 YSYEKL come from the germline V gene. V gave up 3 bases and J gave up 7 bases; unmatched junction bases: 18. In DNA, the CDR3 is TGCGCCAGCAGCCACCCCGAGGGGACAGGGGTCTTCCGGGGAGAGCAGTACTTC. It translates to CASSHPEGTGVFRGEQYF.

The chain links TRBV9 to TRBJ1-1; D is unresolved. V lost 2 bases to trimming and J lost 0 bases, with 8 bases between them. Germline values: CDR1 SGDLS, CDR2 YYNGEE. The CDR3 totals 14 residues. The CDR3 DNA reads TGTGCCAGCAGCGTTCAGACCATGAACACTGAAGCTTTCTTT. Residues: CASSVQTMNTEAFF.

The rearrangement joins TRBV27 to TRBJ2-7; a possible D gene is TRBD1 (5 bases). CDR1 is MNHEY, CDR2 SMNVEV, per germline (reference sequence). CDR3 size: 17 residues. The V and J ends lost 2 bases and 0 bases respectively, with 17 bases between them. CDR3 protein: CASSLGWGSMSSYEQYF. The CDR3 nucleotides are TGTGCCAGCAGTTTAGGATGGGGCAGCATGAGCTCCTACGAGCAGTACTTC.

The V call is TRBV25-1, the J call TRBJ1-5; 7 nucleotides match TRBD1. Losses at the gene ends were 5 bases for V and 7 bases for J; bases not matched to a gene: 5. There are 13 residues in the CDR3. Germline values: CDR1 MGHDK, CDR2 SYGVNS. Here the CDR3 DNA reads TGTGCCAGCAGTCAGGGGGGAGGGCAGCCCCAGCATTTT. Protein product: CASSQGGGQPQHF.

The gene calls are TRBV6-5 and TRBJ1-1; TRBD1 is a possible D gene (6 bases). Germline CDR1 MNHEY, CDR2 SVGAGI. V was cut by 4 bases and J by 0 bases, with 12 bases left in between. CDR3 length equals 15 residues. The CDR3 DNA is TGTGCCAGCAGTTTGGACAGAAACATGAACACTGAAGCTTTCTTT. Its protein product is CASSLDRNMNTEAFF.

This clone was seen only a few times. The chain is built from TRBV2 and TRBJ2-7, with D uncertain. Trimming cost V 6 bases and J 7 bases, with 13 bases left between them. The CDR3 is 12 residues long. Germline CDR1 is SNHLY and CDR2 is FYNNEI. CDR3 region: CASRLGPEEQYF. CDR3 nucleotide sequence: TGTGCCAGCAGGCTCGGCCCTGAGGAGCAGTACTTC.

The CDR3 sequence: CASRRPGQGAGTGELFF. CDR3 in DNA: TGTGCAAGTCGCAGACCGGGACAGGGGGCTGGCACCGGGGAGCTGTTTTTT. V is TRBV12-2 and J is TRBJ2-2; TRBD1 was called by the table and not checked on the DNA. TRBV12-2 is described as a pseudogene. There are 17 residues in the CDR3.

The genes are TRBV2 and TRBJ1-4; D gene unclear. Between the trimmed V and J ends, which lost 7 bases and 5 bases, there was a span of 17 bases. The CDR3 is 15 residues long. Germline values: CDR1 SNHLY, CDR2 FYNNEI. The CDR3 bases are TGTGCCAGCAACCGGTGGAGGGCCGAGAATGAAAAACTGTTTTTT. It specifies CASNRWRAENEKLFF.

The chain uses TRBV6-1 and TRBJ2-7, with 9 nucleotides matching TRBD1. V was clipped by 4 bases and J by 4 bases; unmatched bases: 11. Germline V CDR1 and CDR2: MNHNS, SASEGT. CDR3 size: 16 residues. CDR3 in DNA: TGTGCCAGCAGTGTTAAAACCGGGACAGGGTGGTACGAGCAGTACTTC. It translates to CASSVKTGTGWYEQYF.

The chain recombines TRBV5-4 with TRBJ2-3; D not resolved. Trimming shortened V by 1 base and J by 5 bases, and 8 bases separated the two germline ends. The germline CDR1 and CDR2 sequences are SGHNT and YYREEE (reference sequence). This CDR3 contains 13 residues. CDR3 nucleotide sequence: TGTGCCAGCAGCTTGTCGACCGAAGATACGCAGTATTTT. It encodes CASSLSTEDTQYF.

This sequence joins TRBV3-1 (or the pseudogene TRBV3-2) and TRBJ2-5; 8 bases fit TRBD2. The CDR3 runs 15 residues. V lost 2 bases and J lost 2; bases outside the gene matches: 4. Germline assignment: CDR1 LGHDT and CDR2 YNNKEL (reference sequence). The CDR3 sequence: CASSQSGGPQETQYF. The CDR3, as DNA: TGTGCCAGCAGCCAAAGCGGGGGTCCACAAGAGACCCAGTACTTC.

The chain has TRBV21-1 and TRBJ2-7. TRBV21-1 is a listed pseudogene. The CDR3 contains 15 residues. The CDR3 protein is CASISGPYPSYEQYF. DNA for the CDR3: TGTGCCAGCATCTCTGGTCCTTACCCCTCCTACGAGCAGTACTTC.

This clone was counted a few times. The chain couples TRBV5-3 to TRBJ1-2; no clear D. TRBV5-3 is labeled an ORF, and its function is uncertain. The CDR3 contains 11 residues. V dropped 6 bases and J dropped 5 bases, with 8 bases sitting between them. The CDR3 sequence: CARIVGYGYTF. The CDR3 DNA is TGTGCCAGAATTGTAGGGTATGGCTACACCTTC.

V is TRBV6-5 and J is TRBJ1-4; 7 bases line up with TRBD1. Per the germline V gene, CDR1 is MNHEY and CDR2 is SVGAGI. The trim removed 2 bases at V and 7 bases at J, leaving 4 bases unmatched. The CDR3 has 14 amino acids. CDR3 nucleotide sequence: TGTGCCAGCAGTTACCGCAGACAGGGTGAAAAACTGTTTTTT. Its protein is CASSYRRQGEKLFF.

The rearrangement links TRBV28 to TRBJ2-7, with 7 bases identical to TRBD1. Germline V gives CDR1 MDHEN, CDR2 SYDVKM. Trimming cost V 3 bases and J 2 bases; bases outside gene matches: 7. CDR3 size: 15 residues. CDR3 residues: CASSLGTTGTYEQYF. CDR3 nucleotide sequence: TGTGCCAGCAGTTTGGGAACGACAGGGACCTACGAGCAGTACTTC. Variable domain in full (rest from reference TRBV28 and TRBJ2-7): DVKVTQSSRYLVKRTGEKVFLECVQDMDHENMFWYRQDPGLGLRLIYFSYDVKMKEKGDIPEGYSVSREKKERFSLILESASTNQTSMYLCASSLGTTGTYEQYFGPGTRLTVT.

This clone was seen a handful of times. The chain joins TRBV4-2 to TRBJ1-2; tentatively, D is TRBD1 (6 bases). Deletions cut 1 base from V and 2 bases from J, with 8 bases between. The CDR3 totals 14 residues. CDR1 LGHNA and CDR2 YNFKEQ come from the germline V gene. The CDR3 protein is CASSQAQGNYGYTF. The CDR3 region has the DNA TGTGCCAGCAGCCAAGCACAGGGAAACTATGGCTACACCTTC.

The chain links TRBV6-5 to TRBJ2-1, with unresolved D. Germline assignment: CDR1 MNHEY and CDR2 SVGAGI. Trimming pared 10 bases from V and 4 bases from J, leaving 14 bases between. The CDR3 covers 13 residues. The CDR3: CATTATLYNEQFF. DNA for the CDR3: TGTGCCACCACGGCGACTTTATACAATGAGCAGTTCTTC.

The chain carries TRBV7-3 and TRBJ2-6; no definite D call. Trimming stripped 1 base from V and 0 bases from J, with 7 bases between. There are 16 residues in the CDR3. Germline V gene data show CDR1 as SGHTA and CDR2 as FQGTGA. CDR3 residues: CASSLIGNSGANVLTF. The CDR3 DNA is TGTGCCAGCAGCTTAATCGGAAACTCTGGGGCCAACGTCCTGACTTTC.

The chain links TRBV7-3 to TRBJ1-6; possibly TRBD1 for D (5 bases). The CDR3 covers 14 residues. V dropped 3 bases and J dropped 7 bases, with 10 bases sitting between them. Germline loops: CDR1 SGHTA, CDR2 FQGTGA. CDR3 sequence: CASSFGGTNSPLHF. The CDR3 DNA reads TGTGCCAGCAGCTTCGGGGGGACCAATTCACCCCTCCACTTT.

This chain connects TRBV3-1 (or the pseudogene TRBV3-2) to TRBJ1-5; D is unresolved. CDR3 length equals 15 residues. The V end was cut by 0 bases, the J end by 4 bases, with 10 bases between. The germline gives CDR1 LGHDT, CDR2 YNNKEL (reference sequence). The CDR3 DNA sequence: TGTGCCAGCAGCCAAGATCTGGGCAGTAATCAGCCCCAGCATTTT. It encodes CASSQDLGSNQPQHF.

CDR3 in amino acids: CASSIGQPYNEQFF. CDR3 DNA: TGTGCCAGTAGTATCGGACAGCCCTACAATGAGCAGTTCTTC. V usage is TRBV19 and J usage is TRBJ2-1, with D perhaps TRBD1 (6 bases). CDR1 LNHDA and CDR2 SQIVND come from the germline V gene (reference sequence). Trimming removed 3 bases at V and 2 bases at J, with 8 bases between. This CDR3 region has 14 residues.

J is TRBJ1-5 and V is TRBV29-1, with D possibly being TRBD1 (6 bases). V was pared by 4 bases and J by 5 bases, with 9 bases between. Germline CDR1 is SQVTM and CDR2 is ANQGSEA. The CDR3 contains 12 residues. The chain's CDR3 is CSVGGQDQPQHF. The CDR3 nucleotides are TGCAGCGTTGGGGGGCAAGATCAGCCCCAGCATTTT.

The chain is built from TRBV20-1 and TRBJ2-1; 10 nucleotides align to TRBD2. This CDR3 is built from 17 residues. Germline V gene sequence: CDR1 DFQATT, CDR2 SNEGSKA (reference sequence). V dropped 3 bases and J dropped 4; count of bases not matched to a gene: 12. The CDR3 loop reads CSASRGASGGLYNEQFF. The CDR3 DNA sequence: TGCAGTGCTAGTAGGGGGGCTAGCGGGGGCCTTTACAATGAGCAGTTCTTC.

This chain joins TRBV27 and TRBJ2-1, with TRBD1 matching 8 bases. V was pared by 3 bases and J by 0 bases, with 10 bases of the junction left unmatched. The CDR3 consists of 18 residues. CDR1 is MNHEY and CDR2 is SMNVEV in the germline V gene (reference sequence). The CDR3 reads CASSFGTRGRSSYNEQFF. The CDR3 coding sequence is TGTGCCAGCAGTTTCGGTACCAGGGGGCGAAGCTCCTACAATGAGCAGTTCTTC.

V usage is TRBV6-4 and J usage is TRBJ1-5; TRBD1 aligns across 9 bases. The V gene's germline CDR1 is MRHNA and CDR2 SNTAGT. V shed 9 bases, J shed 2 bases, and the junction held 8 bases outside the gene matches. The CDR3 consists of 15 residues. The CDR3 DNA reads as TGTGCCAGTGCACAGGGGGCGGGAGGCAATCAGCCCCAGCATTTT. Encoded protein: CASAQGAGGNQPQHF.

This chain joins TRBV7-2 and TRBJ1-2, with TRBD1 matching 7 bases. The CDR3 is 14 residues long. Germline CDR1 and CDR2: SGHTA and FQGNSA. The V segment lost 5 bases and the J segment 6 bases; nucleotides outside the gene matches: 9. CDR3 in amino acids: CASSPLRGLDGYTF. The CDR3 nucleotides read TGTGCCAGCAGCCCCCTAAGGGGGCTGGATGGCTACACCTTC.

The chain combines TRBV7-2 with TRBJ2-2, with D possibly called TRBD1 or TRBD2 (6 bases each). V was pared by 3 bases and J by 9 bases, with 14 bases between. Germline V gene sequence: CDR1 SGHTA, CDR2 FQGNSA. The CDR3 runs to 14 residues. The CDR3 coding sequence is TGTGCCAGCAGCTTCGGGATAGGGGGGCGGGAGCTGTTTTTT. Its protein is CASSFGIGGRELFF. Using reference TRBV7-2 and TRBJ2-2 for the parts outside the CDR3, the full variable domain is GAGVSQSPSNKVTEKGKDVELRCDPISGHTALYWYRQSLGQGLEFLIYFQGNSAPDKSGLPSDRFSAERTGGSVSTLTIQRTQQEDSAVYLCASSFGIGGRELFFGEGSRLTVL.

V and J are TRBV5-1 and TRBJ2-2; 14 bases map to TRBD2. The CDR3 has 15 amino acids. Germline CDR1 SGHRS, CDR2 YFSETQ. Unmatched junction bases numbered 4, after V lost 7 bases and J lost 5 bases. CDR3 DNA sequence: TGCGCCAGCCTCGGACTAGCGGGGGGTACCGGGGAGCTGTTTTTT. Amino acids: CASLGLAGGTGELFF.

The chain recombines TRBV6-5 with TRBJ1-2; unclear D gene. The CDR3 loop spans 13 amino acids. Trimming removed 1 base from V and 2 bases from J, with 5 bases in between. Per the germline V gene, CDR1 is MNHEY and CDR2 is SVGAGI. The CDR3 is CASSYLQNYGYTF. The CDR3 DNA follows: TGTGCCAGCAGTTACTTACAGAACTATGGCTACACCTTC.